This T cell receptor beta chain was recovered during a study of T cells after yellow fever vaccination. As TCR cDNA was made by 5'RACE template switching, a universal primer site and UMIs were added. TCRdb itself ran the 5' RACE reads through MiXCR, one entry per CDR3 protein. The sample lists hundreds of thousands of distinct CDR3 sequences, 9% to 15% occurring once. Findings of the study overall: CD4 and CD8 compartments shared a small share of clonotypes, likely from convergent recombination. Weaker, the secondary response peaked sooner, at day 5 versus 15.

As regards this clonotype: Its antigen is unknown.

Trimming took off 3 bases at V and 1 base at J, with 12 bases between the two ends. This CDR3 has 15 amino acids. The sequence was collected from a man aged 30 to 39 who received the YFV17D yellow fever vaccine. Sequencing was performed on PBMCs, taken on the day of the yellow fever booster vaccination. The genes are TRBV12-3 or TRBV12-4 and TRBJ1-1, with D possibly being TRBD1 (6 bases). CDR3 sequence (DNA): TGTGCCAGCAGTTTGAGGGGACACGGGAACACTGAAGCTTTCTTT. This codes for CASSLRGHGNTEAFF.